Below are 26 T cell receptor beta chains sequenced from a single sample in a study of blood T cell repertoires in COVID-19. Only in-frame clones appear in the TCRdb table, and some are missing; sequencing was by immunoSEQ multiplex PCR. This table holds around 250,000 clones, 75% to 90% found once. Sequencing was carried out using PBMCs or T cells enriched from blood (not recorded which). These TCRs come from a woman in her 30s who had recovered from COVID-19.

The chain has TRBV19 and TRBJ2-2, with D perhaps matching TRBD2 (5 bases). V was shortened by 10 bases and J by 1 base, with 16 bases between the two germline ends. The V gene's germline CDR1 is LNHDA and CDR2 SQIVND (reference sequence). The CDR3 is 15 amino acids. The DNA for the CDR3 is TGTGCCACCTCCCCCCGCGGAGGGAACACCGGGGAGCTGTTTTTT. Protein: CATSPRGGNTGELFF.

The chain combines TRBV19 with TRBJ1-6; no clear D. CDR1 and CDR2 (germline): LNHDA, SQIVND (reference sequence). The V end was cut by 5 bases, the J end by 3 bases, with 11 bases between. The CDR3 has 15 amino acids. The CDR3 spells CASSPRLNYNSPLHF. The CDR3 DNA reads TGTGCCAGTAGTCCCCGACTGAACTATAATTCACCCCTCCACTTT.

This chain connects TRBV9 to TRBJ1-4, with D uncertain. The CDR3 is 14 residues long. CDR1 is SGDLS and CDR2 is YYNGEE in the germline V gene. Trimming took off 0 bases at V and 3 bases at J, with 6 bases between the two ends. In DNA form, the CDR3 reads TGTGCCAGCAGCGTAGAGTTAGCTAATGAAAAACTGTTTTTT. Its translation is CASSVELANEKLFF.

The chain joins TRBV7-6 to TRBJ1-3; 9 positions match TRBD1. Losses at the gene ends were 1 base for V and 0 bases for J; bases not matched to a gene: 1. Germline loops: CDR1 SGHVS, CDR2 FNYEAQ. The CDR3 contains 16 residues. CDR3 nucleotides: TGTGCCAGCAGCTTAGGACAGGGGGACTCTGGAAACACCATATATTTT. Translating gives CASSLGQGDSGNTIYF.

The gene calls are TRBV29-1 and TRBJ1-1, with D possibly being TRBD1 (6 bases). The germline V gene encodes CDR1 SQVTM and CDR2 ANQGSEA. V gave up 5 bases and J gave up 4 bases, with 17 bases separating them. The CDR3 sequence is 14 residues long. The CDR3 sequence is CSVNNREKGTEAFF. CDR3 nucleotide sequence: TGCAGCGTTAACAACAGGGAGAAGGGCACTGAAGCTTTCTTT.

The CDR3 loop is CASSSHRAGYGYTF. Written as DNA, the CDR3 is TGTGCCAGTAGTAGTCACAGGGCGGGCTATGGCTACACCTTC. The chain recombines TRBV19 with TRBJ1-2, with D possibly being TRBD1 (6 bases). The ends were cut back, 4 bases at V and 4 bases at J, with 13 bases in the middle. Germline assignment: CDR1 LNHDA and CDR2 SQIVND (reference sequence). The CDR3 runs 14 residues. Full variable domain (missing parts from reference TRBV19 and TRBJ1-2): DGGITQSPKYLFRKEGQNVTLSCEQNLNHDAMYWYRQDPGQGLRLIYYSQIVNDFQKGDIAEGYSVSREKKESFPLTVTSAQKNPTAFYLCASSSHRAGYGYTFGSGTRLTVV.

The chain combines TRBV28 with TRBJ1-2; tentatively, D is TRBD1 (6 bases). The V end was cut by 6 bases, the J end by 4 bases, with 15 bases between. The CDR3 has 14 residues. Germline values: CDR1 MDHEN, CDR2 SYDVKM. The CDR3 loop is CASSGQSPFYGYTF. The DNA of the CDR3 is TGTGCCAGCAGCGGACAGAGCCCATTCTATGGCTACACCTTC.

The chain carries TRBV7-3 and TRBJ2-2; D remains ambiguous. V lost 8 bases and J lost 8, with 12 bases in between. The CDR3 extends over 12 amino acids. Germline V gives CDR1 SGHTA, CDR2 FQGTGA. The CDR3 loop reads CASAILPGELFF. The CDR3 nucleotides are TGTGCCAGCGCGATCCTCCCGGGGGAGCTGTTTTTT.

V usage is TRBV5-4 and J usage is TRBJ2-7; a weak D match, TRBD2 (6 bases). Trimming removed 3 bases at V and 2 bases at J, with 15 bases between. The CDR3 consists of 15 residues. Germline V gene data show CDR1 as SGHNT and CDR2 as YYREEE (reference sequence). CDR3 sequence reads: CASSSAGTGAYEQYF. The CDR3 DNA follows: TGTGCCAGCAGCTCCGCCGGGACTGGAGCCTACGAGCAGTACTTC.

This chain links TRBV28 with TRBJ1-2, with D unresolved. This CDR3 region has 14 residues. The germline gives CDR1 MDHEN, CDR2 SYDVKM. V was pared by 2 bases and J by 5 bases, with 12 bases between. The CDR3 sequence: CASSLQDTKYGYTF. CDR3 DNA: TGTGCCAGCAGTTTACAGGATACGAAGTATGGCTACACCTTC.

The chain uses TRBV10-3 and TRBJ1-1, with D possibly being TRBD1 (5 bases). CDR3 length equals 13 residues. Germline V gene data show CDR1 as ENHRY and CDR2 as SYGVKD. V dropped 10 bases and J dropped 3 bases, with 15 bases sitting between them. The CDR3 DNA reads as TGTGCCACAACTGATGACAGTTACACTGAAGCTTTCTTT. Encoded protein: CATTDDSYTEAFF.

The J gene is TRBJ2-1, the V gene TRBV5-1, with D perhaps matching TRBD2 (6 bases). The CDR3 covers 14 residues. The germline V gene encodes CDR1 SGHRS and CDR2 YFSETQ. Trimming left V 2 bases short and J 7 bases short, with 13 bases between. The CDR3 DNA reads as TGCGCCAGCAGCTTACTAGATGGGGGGAATGAGCAGTTCTTC. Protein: CASSLLDGGNEQFF. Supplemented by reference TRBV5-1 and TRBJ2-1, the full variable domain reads KAGVTQTPRYLIKTRGQQVTLSCSPISGHRSVSWYQQTPGQGLQFLFEYFSETQRNKGNFPGRFSGRQFSNSRSEMNVSTLELGDSALYLCASSLLDGGNEQFFGPGTRLTVL.

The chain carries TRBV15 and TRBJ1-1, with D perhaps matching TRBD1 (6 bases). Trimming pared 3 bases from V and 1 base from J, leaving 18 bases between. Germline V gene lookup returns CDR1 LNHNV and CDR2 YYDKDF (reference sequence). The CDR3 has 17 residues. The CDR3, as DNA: TGTGCCACCAGCAGGTCGCCGGGACAAACCCAGAACACTGAAGCTTTCTTT. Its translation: CATSRSPGQTQNTEAFF.

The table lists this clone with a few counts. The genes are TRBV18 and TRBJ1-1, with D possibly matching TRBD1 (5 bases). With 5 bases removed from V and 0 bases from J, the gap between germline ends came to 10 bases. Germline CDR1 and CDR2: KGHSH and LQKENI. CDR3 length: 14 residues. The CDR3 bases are TGTGCCAGCTCAAGGACAAGCATGAACACTGAAGCTTTCTTT. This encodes CASSRTSMNTEAFF.

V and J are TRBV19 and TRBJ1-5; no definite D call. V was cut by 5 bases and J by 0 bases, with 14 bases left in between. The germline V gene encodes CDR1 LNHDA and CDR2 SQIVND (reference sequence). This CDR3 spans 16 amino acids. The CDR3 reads CASSRSSQYSNQPQHF. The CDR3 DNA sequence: TGTGCCAGTAGTCGTTCTTCCCAGTATAGCAATCAGCCCCAGCATTTT.

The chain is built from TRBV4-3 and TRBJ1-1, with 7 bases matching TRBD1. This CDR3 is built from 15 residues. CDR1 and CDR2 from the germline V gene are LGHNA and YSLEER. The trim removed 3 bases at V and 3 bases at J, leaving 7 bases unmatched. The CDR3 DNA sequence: TGCGCCAGCAGCCAGGTTTACAGGGGCGACACTGAAGCTTTCTTT. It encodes CASSQVYRGDTEAFF.

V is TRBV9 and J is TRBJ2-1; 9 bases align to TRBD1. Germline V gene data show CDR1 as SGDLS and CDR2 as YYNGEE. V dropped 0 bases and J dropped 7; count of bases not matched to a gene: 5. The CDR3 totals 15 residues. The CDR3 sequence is CASSVEDRGRNEQFF. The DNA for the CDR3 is TGTGCCAGCAGCGTAGAGGACAGGGGACGAAATGAGCAGTTCTTC.

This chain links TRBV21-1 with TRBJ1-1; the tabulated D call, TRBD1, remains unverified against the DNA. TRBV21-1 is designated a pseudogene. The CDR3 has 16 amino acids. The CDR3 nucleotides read TGTGCCAGCAGCAAAGAGTCGAGGGACAGGGGAACTGAAGCTTTCTTT. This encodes CASSKESRDRGTEAFF.

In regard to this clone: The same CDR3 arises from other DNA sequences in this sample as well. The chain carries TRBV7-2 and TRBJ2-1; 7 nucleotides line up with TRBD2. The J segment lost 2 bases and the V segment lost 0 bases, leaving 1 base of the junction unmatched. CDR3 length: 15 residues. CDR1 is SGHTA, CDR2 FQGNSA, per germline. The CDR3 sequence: CASSLAGGTYNEQFF. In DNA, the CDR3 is TGTGCCAGCAGCTTAGCGGGAGGGACCTACAATGAGCAGTTCTTC.

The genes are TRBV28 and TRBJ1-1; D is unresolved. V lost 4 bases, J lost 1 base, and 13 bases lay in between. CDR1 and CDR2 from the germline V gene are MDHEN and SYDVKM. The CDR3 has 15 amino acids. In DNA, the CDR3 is TGTGCCAGCAGTTCGCCACGGAGACCGAACACTGAAGCTTTCTTT. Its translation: CASSSPRRPNTEAFF.

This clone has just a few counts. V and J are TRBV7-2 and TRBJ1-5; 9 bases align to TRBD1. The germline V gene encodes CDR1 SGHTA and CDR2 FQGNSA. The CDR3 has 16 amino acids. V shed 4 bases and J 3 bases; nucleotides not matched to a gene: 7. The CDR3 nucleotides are TGTGCCAGCAGCTCCCGGACAGGGGCCTTCAATCAGCCCCAGCATTTT. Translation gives CASSSRTGAFNQPQHF. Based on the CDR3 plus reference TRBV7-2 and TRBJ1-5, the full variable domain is GAGVSQSPSNKVTEKGKDVELRCDPISGHTALYWYRQSLGQGLEFLIYFQGNSAPDKSGLPSDRFSAERTGGSVSTLTIQRTQQEDSAVYLCASSSRTGAFNQPQHFGDGTRLSIL.

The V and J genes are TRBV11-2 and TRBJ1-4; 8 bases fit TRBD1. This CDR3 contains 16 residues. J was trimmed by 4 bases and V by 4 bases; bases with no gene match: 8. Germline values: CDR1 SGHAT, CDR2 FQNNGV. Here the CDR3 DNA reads TGTGCCAGCAGCTCCCGCGGGGGACAGGATAATGAAAAACTGTTTTTT. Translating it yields CASSSRGGQDNEKLFF. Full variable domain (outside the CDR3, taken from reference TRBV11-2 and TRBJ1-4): EAGVAQSPRYKIIEKRQSVAFWCNPISGHATLYWYQQILGQGPKLLIQFQNNGVVDDSQLPKDRFSAERLKGVDSTLKIQPAKLEDSAVYLCASSSRGGQDNEKLFFGSGTQLSVL.

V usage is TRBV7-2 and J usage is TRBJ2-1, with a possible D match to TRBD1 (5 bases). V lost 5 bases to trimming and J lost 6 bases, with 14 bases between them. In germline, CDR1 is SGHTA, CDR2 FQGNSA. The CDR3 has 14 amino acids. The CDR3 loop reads CASSSRVEVNEQFF. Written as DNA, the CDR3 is TGTGCCAGCAGCAGCAGGGTTGAGGTCAATGAGCAGTTCTTC.

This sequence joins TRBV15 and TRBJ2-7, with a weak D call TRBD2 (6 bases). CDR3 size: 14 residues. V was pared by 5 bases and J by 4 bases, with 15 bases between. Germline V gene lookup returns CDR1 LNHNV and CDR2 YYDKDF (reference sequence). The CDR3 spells CATSAGTGGYEQYF. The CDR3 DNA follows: TGTGCCACCAGCGCCGGGACTGGAGGTTACGAGCAGTACTTC.

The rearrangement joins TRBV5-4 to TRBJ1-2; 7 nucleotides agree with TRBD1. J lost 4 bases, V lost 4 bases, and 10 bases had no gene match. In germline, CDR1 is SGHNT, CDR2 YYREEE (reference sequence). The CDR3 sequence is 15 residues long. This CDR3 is CASSHRGPLPYGYTF. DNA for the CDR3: TGTGCCAGCAGCCATAGGGGGCCTCTTCCCTATGGCTACACCTTC.

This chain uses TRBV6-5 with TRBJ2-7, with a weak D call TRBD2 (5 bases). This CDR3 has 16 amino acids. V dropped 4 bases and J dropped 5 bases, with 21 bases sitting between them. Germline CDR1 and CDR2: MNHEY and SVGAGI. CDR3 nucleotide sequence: TGTGCCAGCAGTTCCCCTGCTGGGGAGCTAGGAGACGAGCAGTACTTC. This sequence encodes CASSSPAGELGDEQYF.